Each of the 20 T cell receptor beta chains below was sequenced from the same sample in a study of T-cell memory formation after mild COVID-19. TCRdb ran MiXCR on the 5' RACE reads and lists one entry per CDR3 protein. The sample includes under 300,000 distinct CDR3 sequences, about 20% of them seen just once. Input material: PBMCs or a T cell subset sorted from them (not recorded which). The receptors come from a man aged 18 to 30 who had mild COVID-19 (a few samples of this study predate the infection). Cell type and time point are not known.

The chain joins TRBV5-1 to TRBJ2-7, with D possibly TRBD1 on 7 matching bases. Per the germline V gene, CDR1 is SGHRS and CDR2 is YFSETQ. The CDR3 extends over 16 amino acids. Trimming pared 1 base from V and 5 bases from J, leaving 19 bases between. This CDR3 is CASSLFVGGQNHEQYF. The DNA for the CDR3 is TGCGCCAGCAGCTTGTTCGTCGGGGGACAGAACCACGAGCAGTACTTC. The variable domain in full, completed from reference TRBV5-1 and TRBJ2-7, reads KAGVTQTPRYLIKTRGQQVTLSCSPISGHRSVSWYQQTPGQGLQFLFEYFSETQRNKGNFPGRFSGRQFSNSRSEMNVSTLELGDSALYLCASSLFVGGQNHEQYFGPGTRLTVT.

This clonotype came up many times. The chain has TRBV29-1 and TRBJ2-1; TRBD1 might be the D (6 bases). Trimming shortened V by 3 bases and J by 8 bases, and 17 bases separated the two germline ends. Germline V gene sequence: CDR1 SQVTM, CDR2 ANQGSEA. CDR3 size: 14 residues. CDR3 sequence (DNA): TGCAGCGTTGATATGGGGGCCCTGACTGATGAGCAGTTCTTC. Amino acids: CSVDMGALTDEQFF.

The genes are TRBV29-1 and TRBJ2-7, with D maybe TRBD1 (6 bases). The CDR3 has 12 amino acids. V dropped 6 bases and J dropped 2 bases, with 11 bases sitting between them. Germline CDR1 and CDR2: SQVTM and ANQGSEA. The CDR3 here is CSVEDSTYEQYF. Written as DNA, the CDR3 is TGCAGCGTGGAGGACAGTACCTACGAGCAGTACTTC.

This chain connects TRBV6-2 or TRBV6-3 to TRBJ2-5; D is unresolved. Trimming stripped 5 bases from V and 4 bases from J, with 14 bases between. The CDR3 is 14 amino acids. In germline, CDR1 is MNHEY, CDR2 SVGEGT. The CDR3 here is CASSPNQWRETQYF. The CDR3 bases are TGTGCCAGCAGTCCTAATCAGTGGCGAGAGACCCAGTACTTC.

V and J are TRBV12-3 or TRBV12-4 and TRBJ1-5; D ambiguous. Trimming left V 3 bases short and J 3 bases short, with 9 bases between. This CDR3 region has 14 residues. CDR3 sequence: CASSFGLHNQPQHF. In DNA form, the CDR3 reads TGTGCCAGCAGTTTTGGACTGCACAATCAGCCCCAGCATTTT.

In its sample, this clonotype was seen many times. V and J are TRBV7-2 and TRBJ1-1; 8 bases match TRBD1. In germline, CDR1 is SGHTA, CDR2 FQGNSA. Unmatched junction bases numbered 7, after V lost 1 base and J lost 9 bases. There are 14 residues in the CDR3. CDR3 nucleotide sequence: TGTGCCAGCAGCTTAGGGACAGGGAGGAGGAAAGCTTTCTTT. Translation: CASSLGTGRRKAFF.

This clonotype was recorded at least ten times. V gene TRBV7-2 combines with J gene TRBJ2-7, with 11 bases identical to TRBD1. The CDR3 contains 16 residues. Germline trimming cut 4 bases from V and 2 bases from J; bases unmatched to any gene: 7. Germline V lookup: CDR1 SGHTA, CDR2 FQGNSA. In DNA, the CDR3 is TGTGCCAGCAGCTCTACTCCGGGACAGGGGGCCTACGAGCAGTACTTC. It is translated as CASSSTPGQGAYEQYF. The full variable domain, its missing parts supplied by reference TRBV7-2 and TRBJ2-7, is GAGVSQSPSNKVTEKGKDVELRCDPISGHTALYWYRQSLGQGLEFLIYFQGNSAPDKSGLPSDRFSAERTGGSVSTLTIQRTQQEDSAVYLCASSSTPGQGAYEQYFGPGTRLTVT.

The sample holds a few counts of this clonotype. V and J are TRBV7-9 and TRBJ1-5; D unclear. V gave up 4 bases and J gave up 8 bases, with 12 bases separating them. The V gene's germline CDR1 is SEHNR and CDR2 FQNEAQ (reference sequence). CDR3 length: 13 residues. CDR3 loop: CASSYLGQEPQHF. Here the CDR3 DNA reads TGTGCCAGCAGCTACCTGGGCCAGGAGCCCCAGCATTTT.

This clonotype was detected many times. This chain uses TRBV15 with TRBJ1-5, with TRBD1 identical over 12 bases. CDR1 and CDR2 (germline): LNHNV, YYDKDF (reference sequence). The CDR3 is made up of 18 amino acids. The V gene end was trimmed by 2 bases and the J gene end by 2 bases; junction bases not matched to a gene: 7. In nucleotides, the CDR3 is TGTGCCACCAGCAGACGGGACAGGGGGCCTTGGGGCAATCAGCCCCAGCATTTT. Translation gives CATSRRDRGPWGNQPQHF.

The chain links TRBV11-1 to TRBJ1-1, with 9 bases matching TRBD1. The CDR3 is made up of 16 amino acids. Germline V CDR1 and CDR2: SGHAT, FQDESV (reference sequence). Trimming at V came to 5 bases and at J to 0 bases, leaving 7 bases not matched to a gene. CDR3 nucleotides: TGTGCCAGCAGCCGCCCGGGACAGGGAGTGAACACTGAAGCTTTCTTT. Its translation: CASSRPGQGVNTEAFF.

The J gene is TRBJ1-1, the V gene TRBV28; D is unresolved. The V end was cut by 1 base, the J end by 11 bases, with 14 bases between. There are 13 residues in the CDR3. Germline V gene sequence: CDR1 MDHEN, CDR2 SYDVKM. The CDR3 nucleotides read TGTGCCAGCAGTTTATCCCGGGAGACCCGGGCTTTCTTT. Protein sequence: CASSLSRETRAFF.

The chain employs TRBV20-1 and TRBJ2-5, with 11 bases identical to TRBD2. The length of the CDR3 is 14 residues. V trimming: 4 bases; J trimming: 5 bases; junction bases outside the gene matches: 6. Germline V lookup: CDR1 DFQATT, CDR2 SNEGSKA (reference sequence). This chain's CDR3 is CSAKLAGVLETQYF. The CDR3 region has the DNA TGCAGTGCTAAACTAGCGGGGGTTCTGGAGACCCAGTACTTC.

The chain employs TRBV15 and TRBJ1-1, with TRBD1 as a possible D gene (6 bases). The CDR3 is 16 amino acids. Germline loops: CDR1 LNHNV, CDR2 YYDKDF (reference sequence). The V end was cut by 0 bases, the J end by 6 bases, with 17 bases between. The CDR3 coding sequence is TGTGCCACCAGCAGAGACGGTGGGGGGGCGCAAGCTGAAGCTTTCTTT. The encoded protein is CATSRDGGGAQAEAFF.

The rearrangement links TRBV7-6 to TRBJ2-1, with TRBD2 matching over 7 bases. This CDR3 region has 13 residues. The germline V gene encodes CDR1 SGHVS and CDR2 FNYEAQ. Trimming cost V 2 bases and J 8 bases; bases outside gene matches: 3. The CDR3 coding sequence is TGTGCCAGCAGCTTAACTAGCGCGGATGAGCAGTTCTTC. Its protein is CASSLTSADEQFF. The variable domain in full, with the rest retrieved from reference TRBV7-6 and TRBJ2-1, is GAGVSQSPRYKVTKRGQDVALRCDPISGHVSLYWYRQALGQGPEFLTYFNYEAQQDKSGLPNDRFSAERPEGSISTLTIQRTEQRDSAMYRCASSLTSADEQFFGPGTRLTVL.

The rearrangement uses TRBV5-1 and TRBJ1-1, with D uncertain. Germline V gene data show CDR1 as SGHRS and CDR2 as YFSETQ. V gave up 0 bases and J gave up 4 bases, with 10 bases separating them. The CDR3 is made up of 14 amino acids. The CDR3 here is CASSLVLEGTEAFF. In DNA form, the CDR3 reads TGCGCCAGCAGCTTGGTGCTGGAAGGCACTGAAGCTTTCTTT.

This clonotype appeared a few times. The chain carries TRBV7-8 and TRBJ2-5, with 12 bases identical to TRBD2. The CDR3 covers 16 residues. The V gene end was trimmed by 5 bases and the J gene end by 5 bases; junction bases not matched to a gene: 9. Per the germline V gene, CDR1 is SGHVS and CDR2 is FQNEAQ. The CDR3 reads CASSHGLAGLWETQYF. In DNA, the CDR3 is TGTGCCAGCAGCCACGGACTAGCGGGGTTGTGGGAGACCCAGTACTTC.

In its sample, this clonotype was seen a few times. This chain links TRBV6-1 with TRBJ1-4, with a possible D match to TRBD1 (5 bases). CDR1 is MNHNS and CDR2 is SASEGT in the germline V gene. The CDR3 loop spans 15 amino acids. Trimming shortened V by 2 bases and J by 8 bases, and 15 bases separated the two germline ends. The CDR3 region is CASSERADKREKLFF. The CDR3, as DNA: TGTGCCAGCAGTGAAAGGGCGGACAAACGGGAAAAACTGTTTTTT.

This clonotype has a count of ten or more. The chain carries TRBV5-1 and TRBJ2-3; D may correspond to TRBD1 or TRBD2 (6 bases each). Germline CDR1 is SGHRS and CDR2 is YFSETQ. The CDR3 sequence is 14 residues long. Trimming took off 5 bases at V and 2 bases at J, with 12 bases between the two ends. The CDR3: CASRYRGLTDTQYF. CDR3 DNA: TGCGCCAGCAGGTATCGGGGGCTCACAGATACGCAGTATTTT.

The chain is built from TRBV2 and TRBJ2-1, with TRBD2 identical over 7 bases. Per the germline V gene, CDR1 is SNHLY and CDR2 is FYNNEI. The V and J ends lost 3 bases and 1 base, in that order; junction bases with no gene match: 9. The CDR3 length is 17 residues. The CDR3, as DNA: TGTGCCAGCAGTGAGGAATCGACTAGCCGGTCCTACAATGAGCAGTTCTTC. It specifies CASSEESTSRSYNEQFF.

This clonotype has more than one count but fewer than ten. The V gene is TRBV5-4, the J gene TRBJ2-4; D gene unclear. Trimming took off 0 bases at V and 5 bases at J, with 18 bases between the two ends. The CDR3 covers 17 residues. CDR1 is SGHNT, CDR2 YYREEE, per germline (reference sequence). CDR3 residues: CASSLGRFLESENIQYF. For the CDR3, the DNA is TGTGCCAGCAGCTTGGGCCGCTTTTTGGAGTCCGAAAACATTCAGTACTTC.